This TCR beta chain was profiled in a study of blood T cell repertoires in COVID-19. Looking at the study overall: PBMCs, B-cell-depleted T cells, or T cells were the source of the cDNA or gDNA that made up the material.

Participants were aged roughly 18 to 100 years from some 24 US areas. The authors' processing: Reference gene primers were amplified, and this amplification served to estimate nucleated cell counts. Profiling relied on immunoSEQ multiplex PCR, and the TCRdb table lists in-frame clones only, not all of them. D and trimming were read from the DNA, whereas the V and J calls and clone size are those reported in that table. The table has 150,000 to 200,000 clones, approximately 73% seen once; the top ten hold around a sixth. Germline CDR1 SGHRS, CDR2 YFSETQ. This CDR3 has 16 residues. V lost 1 base to trimming and J lost 1 base; unmatched junction nucleotides: 4.

The chain joins TRBV5-1 to TRBJ2-3; 9 bases are a match to TRBD2. Sequenced: PBMCs or T cells enriched from blood (not recorded which). The clonotype was recovered from a woman aged 45-60 years with acute COVID-19. CDR3 DNA sequence: TGCGCCAGCAGCTTGTTCTCTAGCGGGGGCACAGATACGCAGTATTTT. This translates into CASSLFSSGGTDTQYF.